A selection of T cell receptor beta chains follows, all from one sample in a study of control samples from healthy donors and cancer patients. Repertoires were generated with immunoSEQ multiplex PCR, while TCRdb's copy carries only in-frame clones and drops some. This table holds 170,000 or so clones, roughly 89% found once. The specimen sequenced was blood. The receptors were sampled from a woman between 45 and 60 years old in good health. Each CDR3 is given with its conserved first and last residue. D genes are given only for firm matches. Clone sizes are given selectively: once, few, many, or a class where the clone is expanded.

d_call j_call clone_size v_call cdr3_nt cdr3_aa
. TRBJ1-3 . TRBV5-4 TGTGCCAGCAGCTTGGAGGCCAGCGGAAACACCATATATTTT CASSLEASGNTIYF
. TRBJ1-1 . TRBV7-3 TGTGCCAGCAGCTTACTGGCCACGAACACTGAAGCTTTCTTT CASSLLATNTEAFF
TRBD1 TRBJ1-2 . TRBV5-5 TGTGCCAGCAGCTTGGGGACAGGGGACGGCTACACCTTC CASSLGTGDGYTF
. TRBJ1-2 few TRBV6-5 TGTGCCAGCAGCGCACAGGGAAGCGGCTATGGCTACACCTTC CASSAQGSGYGYTF
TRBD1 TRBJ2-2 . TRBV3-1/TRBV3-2 TGTGCCAGCAGCCAAGCCGGGACAGGGCTCACCGGGGAGCTGTTTTTT CASSQAGTGLTGELFF
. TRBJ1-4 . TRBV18 TGTGCCAGCTCACCACGAGGCCCCACAGGGAATGAAAAACTGTTTTTT CASSPRGPTGNEKLFF
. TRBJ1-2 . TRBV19 TGTGCCAGTACCCGTAAAGGCCGGGACTATGGCTACACCTTC CASTRKGRDYGYTF
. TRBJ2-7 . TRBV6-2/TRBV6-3 TGTGCCAGCAGTTACACCGGGGCTTACGAGCAGTACTTC CASSYTGAYEQYF
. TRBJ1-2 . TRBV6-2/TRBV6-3 TGTGCCAGCAGTTACTCAGTTTTTGGCTACACCTTC CASSYSVFGYTF
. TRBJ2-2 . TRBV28 TGTGCCAGCAACCGAGGGCAGCGCAACACCGGGGAGCTGTTTTTT CASNRGQRNTGELFF
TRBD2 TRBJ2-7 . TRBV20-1 TGCAGTGCTAGTGCGTTAGGTAGCGGGACTCTAACCTACGAGCAGTACTTC CSASALGSGTLTYEQYF
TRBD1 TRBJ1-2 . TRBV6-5 TGTGCCAGCAGTTGGGGGACAGGGAGCTTTTATGGCTACACCTTC CASSWGTGSFYGYTF
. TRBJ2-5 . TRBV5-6 TGTGCCAGCAGTTGGGGGGAGACCCAGTACTTC CASSWGETQYF
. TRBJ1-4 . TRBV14 TGTGCCAGCAGCCAAGATGGGGGGCGGTGGACTAATGAAAAACTGTTTTTT CASSQDGGRWTNEKLFF
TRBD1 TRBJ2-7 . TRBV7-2 TGTGCCAGCGGACAGGGGGCGTCCTCCTCCTACGAGCAGTACTTC CASGQGASSSYEQYF
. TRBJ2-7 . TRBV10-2 TGCGCCAGCATTATGGACGGCAGCTCCTACGAGCAGTACTTC CASIMDGSSYEQYF
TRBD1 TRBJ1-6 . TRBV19 TGTGCCAGTAGTCCACAACAGGGGGCGAATTCACCCCTCCACTTT CASSPQQGANSPLHF
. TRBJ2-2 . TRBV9 TGTGCCAGCAGCGTCACTTACACAAGGACCGGGGAGCTGTTTTTT CASSVTYTRTGELFF
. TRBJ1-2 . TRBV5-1 TGCGCCAGCAGCCTCCGGGGGGACTCTAACTATGGCTACACCTTC CASSLRGDSNYGYTF
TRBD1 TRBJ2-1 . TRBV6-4 TGTGCCAGCAGTGACGCACAGGGGCCGTACAATGAGCAGTTCTTC CASSDAQGPYNEQFF
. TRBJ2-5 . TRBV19 TGTGCCAGTAGTAGACGGGACCAAGAGACCCAGTACTTC CASSRRDQETQYF
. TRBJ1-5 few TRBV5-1 TGCGCCAGCAGCTTGGACAGCGCCAATCAGCCCCAGCATTTT CASSLDSANQPQHF
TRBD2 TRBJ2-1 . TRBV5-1 TGCGCCAGCAGCTTGAGGGCTAGCGGGAGGGGGGATGAGCAGTTCTTC CASSLRASGRGDEQFF
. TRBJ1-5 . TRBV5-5 TGTGCCAGCAGCCCAGCTGTCGGGAATCAGCCCCAGCATTTT CASSPAVGNQPQHF
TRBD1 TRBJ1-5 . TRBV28 TGTGCCAGCAGTAGTAGACAGGGGGCTGGCAATCAGCCCCAGCATTTT CASSSRQGAGNQPQHF
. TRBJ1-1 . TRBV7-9 TGTGCCAGCAGCTTAGGCGGCGGAGGCCAGGGCTCTGAAGCTTTCTTT CASSLGGGGQGSEAFF
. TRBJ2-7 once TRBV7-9 TGTGCCAGCAGCCAGCCGGGACCGAGCTACGAGCAGTACTTC CASSQPGPSYEQYF
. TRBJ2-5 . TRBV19 TGTGCCAGTAGTATGATGCACCGGGAGACCCAGTACTTC CASSMMHRETQYF
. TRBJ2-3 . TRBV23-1 TGCGCCAGCAGCCAGAGGGAGTATTTT CASSQREYF
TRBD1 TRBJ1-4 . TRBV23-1 TGCGCCAGCACCAAAACGGACAGGGGGGAAGAAAAACTGTTTTTT CASTKTDRGEEKLFF
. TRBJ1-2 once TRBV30 TGTGCCTGGAGAGATACCACCGGGACCGGGAATGGCTACACCTTC CAWRDTTGTGNGYTF
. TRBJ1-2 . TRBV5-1 TGCGCCAGCAGCGCGGGAGGGGCTGAAGCTAACTATGGCTACACCTTC CASSAGGAEANYGYTF
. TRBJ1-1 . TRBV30 TGTGCCTGGAACCCTTTAAAGAACACTGAAGCTTTCTTT CAWNPLKNTEAFF
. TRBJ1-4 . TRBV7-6 TGTGCCAGCAGCTTAGTGACGACGTCTAATGAAAAACTGTTTTTT CASSLVTTSNEKLFF
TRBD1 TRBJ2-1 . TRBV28 TGTGCTTCTAAACCAGGGGGCAACAACAATGAGCAGTTCTTC CASKPGGNNNEQFF
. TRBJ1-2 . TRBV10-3 TGTGCCATCAGTGAGTTGCGAGGCTACACCTTC CAISELRGYTF
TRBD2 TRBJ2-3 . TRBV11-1 TGTGCCAGCAGCCCCCATAGCGGGAGGGCCACAGATACGCAGTATTTT CASSPHSGRATDTQYF
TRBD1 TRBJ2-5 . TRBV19 TGTGCCAGTAGCAGGGACAGTGTTGGACAAGAGACCCAGTACTTC CASSRDSVGQETQYF
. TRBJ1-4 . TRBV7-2 TGTGCCAGCAGCCTCTCCTACAGTGAAAAACTGTTTTTT CASSLSYSEKLFF
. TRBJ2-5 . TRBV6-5 TGTGCCAGCAGTCCAGGGCCTGCCCAGACCCAGTACTTC CASSPGPAQTQYF
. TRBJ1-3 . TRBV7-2 TGTGCCAGCAGCCCCCTTCGGGGGTCTGGCGCCATATATTTT CASSPLRGSGAIYF
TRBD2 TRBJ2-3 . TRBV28 TGTGCCAGCCTAGCGGGAGGACCAGATACGCAGTATTTT CASLAGGPDTQYF
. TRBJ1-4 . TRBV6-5 TGTGCCAGCAGTTACAGGGGGGACTTCAATGAAAAACTGTTTTTT CASSYRGDFNEKLFF
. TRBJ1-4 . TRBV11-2 TGTGCCAGCAGCTTAGACCAGACCTGGAAAGAACTGTTTTTT CASSLDQTWKELFF
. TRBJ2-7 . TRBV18 TGTGCCAGCTCACCACAAGGGGCCACCTACGAGCAGTACTTC CASSPQGATYEQYF
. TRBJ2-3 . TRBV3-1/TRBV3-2 TGTGCCAGCAGTCCAAGCGGAGGTGCAGATACGCAGTATTTT CASSPSGGADTQYF
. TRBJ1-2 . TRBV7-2 TGTGCCAGCAGCCATGGGGTGGACTATGGCTACACCTTC CASSHGVDYGYTF
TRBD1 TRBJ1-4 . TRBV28 TGTGCCAGCAGTTTGCCCCCGACAGGGGCCAGGTGGCTGTTTTTT CASSLPPTGARWLFF
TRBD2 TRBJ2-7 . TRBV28 TGTGCCAGCAGTTTGCCTAGCGGGAGAGCCCGATACGAGCAGTACTTC CASSLPSGRARYEQYF
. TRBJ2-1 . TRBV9 TGTGCCAGCAGCGTAGCTATAGTAGAGGGTTACAATGAGCAGTTCTTC CASSVAIVEGYNEQFF
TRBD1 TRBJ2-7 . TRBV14 TGTGCCAGCAGCCTACGGACAGGGAGCACCTACGAGCAGTACTTC CASSLRTGSTYEQYF
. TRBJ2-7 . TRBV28 TGTGCCAGCAGTTTAGTCCCACGGGGGGCCGCCGAGCAGTACTTC CASSLVPRGAAEQYF
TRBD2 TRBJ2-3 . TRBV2 TGTGCCAGCAGTGAGGGGAACCTTAGCGGGAGAGGGCAAGATACGCAGTATTTT CASSEGNLSGRGQDTQYF
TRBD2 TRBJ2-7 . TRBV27 TGTGCCAGCAGTTGGGGGGATAGCGGGACCTACGAGCAGTACTTC CASSWGDSGTYEQYF
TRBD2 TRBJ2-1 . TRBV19 TGTGCCAGTAGTCCGGGGGGGCTCATGTATGAGCAGTTCTTC CASSPGGLMYEQFF